This TCR beta chain was retrieved from a study of OX40 agonist ivuxolimab in advanced cancers. Study summary: Patients were infused with ivuxolimab every 2 weeks at 0.01 to 10 mg/kg. Those enrolled were 80% to 85% male, with a mean age of 60 years and ages from about 20 to 80.

Of note for this clone: Its antigen is as yet unknown.

Germline-derived CDR1 and CDR2 are MNHEY and SVGAGI. The CDR3 is 14 amino acids. V was clipped by 2 bases and J by 4 bases, with 10 bases between them. Libraries were prepared by immunoSEQ multiplex PCR; TCRdb keeps only in-frame clonotypes and omits some of them. This sample has 80,000 to 95,000 clones, with about 81% found just once. Study-level results: Antigen specificity remained undetermined for the expanded peripheral T cells. Expanded clones were, on average, more numerous among CD8+ T cells than CD4+.

The V call is TRBV6-5, the J call TRBJ2-3; D possibly corresponds to TRBD1 (6 bases). This sequence was found in an adult with an advanced solid tumor such as melanoma, head and neck, liver or kidney cancer. The specimen comprised CD4+ or CD8+ T cells sorted from blood, sampled in a trial of the OX40 agonist ivuxolimab. This CDR3 is CASSYRDTADTQYF. As DNA, the CDR3 is TGTGCCAGCAGTTACCGGGACACGGCAGATACGCAGTATTTT.